The sequence of this T cell receptor (beta chain) was determined in a study of beta chain features in type 1 diabetes. One heparinised blood draw averaging around 100 mL was given by each donor. Sorted CD4+ subsets: naive, central memory, regulatory, stem cell-like memory (CD45RO/CCR7/CD25/CD127/CD95/CD27 panel). Expressed TCRB transcripts were sequenced because the isolated RNA had all been reverse transcribed beforehand. TCRdb's table, derived via immunoSEQ multiplex PCR, lists solely in-frame clones and lacks some. The sample lists over 350,000 clones; roughly 16% were seen once. This clone was picked up a small number of times. Between the trimmed V and J ends, which lost 6 bases and 8 bases, there was a span of 16 bases. The germline gives CDR1 MDHEN, CDR2 SYDVKM. There are 13 residues in the CDR3.

Sequenced: naive CD4+ T cells from blood. V and J are TRBV28 and TRBJ1-2; D uncertain. This clonotype originated in a young woman in good health. CDR3 coding DNA: TGTGCCAGCAGAGGGTCGGTGCCGGGGGGCTACACCTTC. Encoded protein: CASRGSVPGGYTF.